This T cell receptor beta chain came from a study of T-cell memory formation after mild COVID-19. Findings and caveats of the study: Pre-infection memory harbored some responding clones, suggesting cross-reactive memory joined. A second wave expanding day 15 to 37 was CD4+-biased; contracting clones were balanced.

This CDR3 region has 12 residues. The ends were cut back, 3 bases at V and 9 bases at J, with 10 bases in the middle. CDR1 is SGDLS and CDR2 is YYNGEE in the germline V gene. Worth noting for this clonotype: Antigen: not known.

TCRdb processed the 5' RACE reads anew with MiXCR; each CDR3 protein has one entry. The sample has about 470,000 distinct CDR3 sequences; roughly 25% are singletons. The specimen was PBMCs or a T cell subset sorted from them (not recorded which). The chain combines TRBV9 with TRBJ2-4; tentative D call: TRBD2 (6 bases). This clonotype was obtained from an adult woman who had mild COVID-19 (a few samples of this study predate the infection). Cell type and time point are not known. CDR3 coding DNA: TGTGCCAGCAGCGCGGGGGAAAGCATTCAGTACTTC. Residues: CASSAGESIQYF. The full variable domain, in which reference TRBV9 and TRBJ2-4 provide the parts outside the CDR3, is DSGVTQTPKHLITATGQRVTLRCSPRSGDLSVYWYQQSLDQGLQFLIQYYNGEERAKGNILERFSAQQFPDLHSELNLSSLELGDSALYFCASSAGESIQYFGAGTRLSVL.